This TCR beta chain was retrieved from a study of a mutant IDH1 vaccine in newly diagnosed glioma. Study at large: Eight vaccinations went to patients in weeks 1, 3, 5, 7, 11, 15, 19, 23. A 62.5% male, approximately 38% female split and a mean age of about 44 years characterized treated patients.

V dropped 1 base and J dropped 1 base, with 5 bases sitting between them. CDR3 length: 15 amino acids. CDR1 and CDR2 from the germline V gene are SGHDN and FVKESK. For this clone: What it binds is not known.

Time point in this sample: week 23, last vaccination. Mutant IDH1 20-mer peptide, at 300 ug, made up each vaccine dose, with topical imiquimod. Astrocytomas found in donors were new, WHO grade 3 or 4, IDH1-mutant and ATRX-lost. Assay: immunoSEQ multiplex PCR; the TCRdb copy retains only in-frame clones and omits some. Of some 30,000 clones listed, 85% to 90% were seen once; the top ten hold less than 3%. Sample: PBMCs, taken from a glioma patient whose treatment included an IDH1 peptide vaccine. J is TRBJ2-6 and V is TRBV14; D gene uncertain. The clonotype originates from a man aged 35-49 years with glioma. In nucleotides, the CDR3 is TGTGCCAGCAGCCAAGGGAGTTCTGGGGCCAACGTCCTGACTTTC. Encoded protein: CASSQGSSGANVLTF.